This entry describes one T cell receptor beta chain. The data are from a study of blood T cell repertoires in COVID-19. Trimming removed 2 bases from V and 5 bases from J, with 9 bases in between. CDR3 size: 12 residues. Germline lookup yields CDR1 SQVTM and CDR2 ANQGSEA. Recruits, aged roughly 18 to 90 years, lived in 24 US areas. Symptom resolution, clearance, or two negative PCRs marked the recovered donors of Cohort 3. Measured with immunoSEQ multiplex PCR; TCRdb has only the in-frame clones, and not every one. The sample holds about 150,000 clones, about 88% seen once. The source of this sequence is a man aged 45 to 65 who had recovered from COVID-19. The sample taken for sequencing was PBMCs or T cells enriched from blood (not recorded which). The V and J genes are TRBV29-1 and TRBJ1-1; D is perhaps TRBD1 (5 bases). The CDR3 is CSVERGSTEAFF. The DNA for the CDR3 is TGCAGCGTTGAAAGGGGTAGTACTGAAGCTTTCTTT.